The 9 T cell receptor beta chains below come from one sample, sequenced in a study of identical twins. TCRdb re-analysed the 5' RACE reads in MiXCR, keeping a single row per CDR3 protein. Here the sample spans 690,000 or so distinct CDR3 sequences, over 8.5% being singletons. These data also formed part of another study, on yellow fever vaccine responses in identical twins.

Sequencing used PBMCs. All receptors derive from a woman aged 18-35 years in good health.

This clonotype was recorded at least ten times. The chain recombines TRBV6-4 with TRBJ1-5; 8 positions agree with TRBD1. Germline CDR1 reads MRHNA; CDR2 reads SNTAGT. This CDR3 has 16 residues. The V gene end was trimmed by 8 bases and the J gene end by 7 bases; junction bases not matched to a gene: 16. The CDR3 DNA reads as TGTGCCAGCGGGAGGTCAGGACAGGGACTTTTACAGCCCCAGCATTTT. The encoded protein is CASGRSGQGLLQPQHF.

This clonotype has only a few counts. The rearrangement uses TRBV3-1 and TRBJ2-5; D unresolved. This CDR3 has 12 amino acids. The V gene's germline CDR1 is LGHDT and CDR2 YNNKEL (reference sequence). Trimming pared 2 bases from V and 3 bases from J, leaving 4 bases between. The CDR3 sequence: CASSQLKETQYF. CDR3 coding DNA: TGTGCCAGCAGCCAATTGAAAGAGACCCAGTACTTC.

This chain connects TRBV7-2 to TRBJ2-3; perhaps TRBD2 as D (5 bases). Trimming shortened V by 2 bases and J by 4 bases, and 10 bases separated the two germline ends. Per the germline V gene, CDR1 is SGHTA and CDR2 is FQGNSA. CDR3 length: 14 residues. The CDR3 loop reads CASSLTAESDTQYF. As DNA, the CDR3 is TGTGCCAGCAGCTTAACAGCGGAATCAGATACGCAGTATTTT.

This sequence joins TRBV10-3 and TRBJ1-1; no clear D gene. Germline V gives CDR1 ENHRY, CDR2 SYGVKD. V was trimmed by 4 bases and J by 1 base, leaving 7 bases between them. The CDR3 has 13 amino acids. The CDR3 loop is CAISGVGNTEAFF. The CDR3 DNA sequence: TGTGCCATCAGTGGGGTGGGGAACACTGAAGCTTTCTTT.

The J gene is TRBJ2-5, the V gene TRBV6-2 or TRBV6-3; TRBD1 aligns across 7 bases. CDR1 is MNHEY, CDR2 SVGEGT, per germline. V lost 6 bases and J lost 7; bases outside the gene matches: 11. The CDR3 is 14 residues long. The CDR3 DNA reads TGTGCCAGCAGAATTAGGGACAGCCCCCCGACCCAGTACTTC. It codes for CASRIRDSPPTQYF.

This clonotype was detected only a few times. V usage is TRBV11-2 and J usage is TRBJ2-2, with D hard to call. Germline loops: CDR1 SGHAT, CDR2 FQNNGV. The CDR3 extends over 15 amino acids. Trimming pared 1 base from V and 7 bases from J, leaving 13 bases between. The CDR3 region is CASSLALDLDGELFF. The CDR3 nucleotides read TGTGCCAGCAGCTTAGCTCTAGACCTTGACGGGGAGCTGTTTTTT.

J is TRBJ1-2 and V is TRBV5-5; possible D gene TRBD1, 5 bases. This CDR3 has 16 amino acids. Trimming removed 4 bases at V and 4 bases at J, with 20 bases between. Germline CDR1 and CDR2: SGHKS and YYEKEE (reference sequence). The CDR3 spells CASSLGTMLLGYGYTF. CDR3 coding DNA: TGTGCCAGCAGCCTCGGGACTATGTTACTAGGCTATGGCTACACCTTC.

This clonotype has a count of ten or more. The chain joins TRBV5-6 to TRBJ2-5; D is perhaps TRBD1 (5 bases). Trimming removed 4 bases from V and 7 bases from J, with 20 bases in between. Germline V lookup: CDR1 SGHDT, CDR2 YYEEEE. The CDR3 consists of 15 residues. DNA for the CDR3: TGTGCCAGCAGCCGCGACAGTCCGGGTTTAGGGACCCAGTACTTC. It codes for CASSRDSPGLGTQYF.

This clonotype was seen at least ten times. This sequence joins TRBV12-3 or TRBV12-4 and TRBJ1-3; 7 bases are shared with TRBD1. V lost 5 bases and J lost 2; bases outside the gene matches: 6. The CDR3 totals 15 residues. This chain's CDR3 is CASSTTGHTGNTIYF. DNA for the CDR3: TGTGCCAGCAGTACGACAGGGCACACTGGAAACACCATATATTTT.